The TCR beta chain described here comes from a study of human T cells and chemical hapten exposure. Study-level findings and limits: Once DPC sensitization occurred, TCRs above 1 in 1000 frequency showed no change. The study found that PT1 expanded TCR counts correlated positively with patch test score.

Time point here: patch test 2, 6 weeks after DPC sensitization. The treatment: therapeutic diphenylcyclopropenone sensitization with weekly scalp DPC. The germline V gene has CDR1 MNHEY and CDR2 SMNVEV (reference sequence). The V gene end was trimmed by 10 bases and the J gene end by 2 bases; junction bases not matched to a gene: 7. The CDR3 runs to 14 residues. In TCRdb, the RACE reads were re-called with MiXCR into one record per CDR3 protein. The repertoire includes about 110,000 distinct CDR3 sequences, less than 10% of them detected once, and more than 3% sits in the top ten. This clonotype was seen at least ten times. Its antigen remains unknown.

Sequencing was performed on whole blood, taken in connection with sensitization to the hapten diphenylcyclopropenone (DPC). This chain uses TRBV27 with TRBJ2-1; 8 nucleotides line up with TRBD2. This sequence originates from a woman aged 40-49 years with alopecia areata. Some clones in this sample may be carry-over from other donors' samples. The CDR3 region has the DNA TGTGCCACGGGGGGGTCCAGCACCTACAATGAGCAGTTCTTC. Translating it yields CATGGSSTYNEQFF.